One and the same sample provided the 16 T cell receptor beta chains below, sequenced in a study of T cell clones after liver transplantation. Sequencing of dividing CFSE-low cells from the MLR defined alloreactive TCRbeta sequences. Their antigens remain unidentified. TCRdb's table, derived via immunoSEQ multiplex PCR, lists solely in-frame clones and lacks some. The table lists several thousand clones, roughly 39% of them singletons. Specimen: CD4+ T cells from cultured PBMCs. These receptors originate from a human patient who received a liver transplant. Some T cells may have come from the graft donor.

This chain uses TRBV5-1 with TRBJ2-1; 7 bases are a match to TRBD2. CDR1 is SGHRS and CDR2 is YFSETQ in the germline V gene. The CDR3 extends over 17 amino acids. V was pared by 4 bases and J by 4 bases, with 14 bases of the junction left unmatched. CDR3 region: CASSRGRGGDTYNEQFF. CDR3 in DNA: TGCGCCAGCAGCCGTGGGAGGGGAGGGGATACTTACAATGAGCAGTTCTTC.

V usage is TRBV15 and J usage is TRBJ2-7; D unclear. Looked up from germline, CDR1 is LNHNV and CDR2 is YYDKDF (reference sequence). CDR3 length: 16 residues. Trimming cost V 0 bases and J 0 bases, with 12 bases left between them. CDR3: CATSREGTRSSYEQYF. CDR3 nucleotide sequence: TGTGCCACCAGCAGAGAAGGTACAAGGAGCTCCTACGAGCAGTACTTC.

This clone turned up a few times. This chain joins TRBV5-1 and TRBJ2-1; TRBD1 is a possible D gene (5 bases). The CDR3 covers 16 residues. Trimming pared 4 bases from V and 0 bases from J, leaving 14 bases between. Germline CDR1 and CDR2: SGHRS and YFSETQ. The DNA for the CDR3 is TGCGCCAGCAGCACCCCGACAGCCGCCTCCTACAATGAGCAGTTCTTC. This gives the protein CASSTPTAASYNEQFF.

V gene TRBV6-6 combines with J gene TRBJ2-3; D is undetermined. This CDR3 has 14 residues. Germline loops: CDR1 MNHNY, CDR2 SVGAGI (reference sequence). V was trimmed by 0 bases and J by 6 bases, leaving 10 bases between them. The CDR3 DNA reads TGTGCCAGCAGTTACTCCGACCGTGCCGATACGCAGTATTTT. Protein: CASSYSDRADTQYF.

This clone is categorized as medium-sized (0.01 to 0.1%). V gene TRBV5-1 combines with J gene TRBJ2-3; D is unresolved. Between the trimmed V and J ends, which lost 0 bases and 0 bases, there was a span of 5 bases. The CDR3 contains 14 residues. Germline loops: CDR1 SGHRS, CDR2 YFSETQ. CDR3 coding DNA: TGCGCCAGCAGCTTGGGGGCTAGCACAGATACGCAGTATTTT. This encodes CASSLGASTDTQYF.

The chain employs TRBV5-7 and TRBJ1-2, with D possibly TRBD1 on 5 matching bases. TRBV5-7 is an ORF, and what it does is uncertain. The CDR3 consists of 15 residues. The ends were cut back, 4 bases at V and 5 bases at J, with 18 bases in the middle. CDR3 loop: CASSPTPGTMYGYTF. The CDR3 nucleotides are TGTGCCAGCAGCCCCACCCCGGGGACTATGTATGGCTACACCTTC.

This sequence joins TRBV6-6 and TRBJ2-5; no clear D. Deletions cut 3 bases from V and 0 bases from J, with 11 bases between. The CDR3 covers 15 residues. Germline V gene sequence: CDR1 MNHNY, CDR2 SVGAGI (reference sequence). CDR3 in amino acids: CASSYSATYQETQYF. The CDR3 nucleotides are TGTGCCAGCAGTTATTCCGCGACTTACCAAGAGACCCAGTACTTC.

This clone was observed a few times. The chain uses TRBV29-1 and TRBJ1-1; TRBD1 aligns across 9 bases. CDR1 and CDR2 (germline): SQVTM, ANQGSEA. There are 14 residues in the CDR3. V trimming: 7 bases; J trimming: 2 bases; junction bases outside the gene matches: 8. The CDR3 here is CSAAMTGGNTEAFF. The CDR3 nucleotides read TGCAGCGCTGCCATGACAGGGGGAAACACTGAAGCTTTCTTT.

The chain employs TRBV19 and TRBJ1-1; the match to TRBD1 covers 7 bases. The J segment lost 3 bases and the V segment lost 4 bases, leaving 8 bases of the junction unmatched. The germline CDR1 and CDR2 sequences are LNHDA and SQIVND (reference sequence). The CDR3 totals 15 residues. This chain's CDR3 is CASSTLFTGDTEAFF. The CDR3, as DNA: TGTGCCAGTAGTACCCTCTTTACAGGGGACACTGAAGCTTTCTTT.

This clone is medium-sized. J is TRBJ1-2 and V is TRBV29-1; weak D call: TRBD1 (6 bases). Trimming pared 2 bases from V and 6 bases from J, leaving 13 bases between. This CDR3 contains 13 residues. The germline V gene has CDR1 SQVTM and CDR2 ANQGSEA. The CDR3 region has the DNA TGCAGCGTTGAAACAGGGACAAAGGATGGCTACACCTTC. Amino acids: CSVETGTKDGYTF.

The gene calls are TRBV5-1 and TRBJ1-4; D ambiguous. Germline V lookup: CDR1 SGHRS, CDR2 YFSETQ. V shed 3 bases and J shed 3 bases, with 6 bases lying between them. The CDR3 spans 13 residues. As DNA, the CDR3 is TGCGCCAGCAGCTGGAAGGCTAATGAAAAACTGTTTTTT. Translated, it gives CASSWKANEKLFF.

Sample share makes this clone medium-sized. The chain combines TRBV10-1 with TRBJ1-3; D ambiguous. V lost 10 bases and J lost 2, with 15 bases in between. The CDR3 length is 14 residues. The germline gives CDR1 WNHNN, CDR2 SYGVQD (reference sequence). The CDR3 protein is CATSRSAAGNTIYF. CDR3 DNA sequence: TGCGCCACTTCAAGATCGGCTGCTGGAAACACCATATATTTT.

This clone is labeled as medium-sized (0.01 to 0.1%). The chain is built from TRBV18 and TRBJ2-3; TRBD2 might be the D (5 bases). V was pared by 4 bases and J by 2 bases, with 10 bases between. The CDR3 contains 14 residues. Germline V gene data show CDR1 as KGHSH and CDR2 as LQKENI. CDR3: CASSRTAATDTQYF. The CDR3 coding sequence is TGTGCCAGCTCACGAACAGCGGCCACAGATACGCAGTATTTT.

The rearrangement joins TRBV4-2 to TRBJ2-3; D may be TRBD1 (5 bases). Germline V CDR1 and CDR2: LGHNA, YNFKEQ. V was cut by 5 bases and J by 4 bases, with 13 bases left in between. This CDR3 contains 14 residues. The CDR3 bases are TGTGCCAGCAGCGAACAAAGGGGCCCAGATACGCAGTATTTT. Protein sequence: CASSEQRGPDTQYF.

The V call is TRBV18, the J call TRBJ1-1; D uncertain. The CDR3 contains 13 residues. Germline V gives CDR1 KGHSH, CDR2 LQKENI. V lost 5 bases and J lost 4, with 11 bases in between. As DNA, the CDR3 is TGTGCCAGCTCAAGAGACGTCCTCACTGAAGCTTTCTTT. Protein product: CASSRDVLTEAFF.

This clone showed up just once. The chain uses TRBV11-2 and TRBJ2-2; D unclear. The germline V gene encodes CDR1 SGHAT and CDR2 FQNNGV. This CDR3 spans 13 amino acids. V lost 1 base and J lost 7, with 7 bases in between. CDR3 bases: TGTGCCAGCAGCTTAGTATCAGGCGGGGAGCTGTTTTTT. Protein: CASSLVSGGELFF.